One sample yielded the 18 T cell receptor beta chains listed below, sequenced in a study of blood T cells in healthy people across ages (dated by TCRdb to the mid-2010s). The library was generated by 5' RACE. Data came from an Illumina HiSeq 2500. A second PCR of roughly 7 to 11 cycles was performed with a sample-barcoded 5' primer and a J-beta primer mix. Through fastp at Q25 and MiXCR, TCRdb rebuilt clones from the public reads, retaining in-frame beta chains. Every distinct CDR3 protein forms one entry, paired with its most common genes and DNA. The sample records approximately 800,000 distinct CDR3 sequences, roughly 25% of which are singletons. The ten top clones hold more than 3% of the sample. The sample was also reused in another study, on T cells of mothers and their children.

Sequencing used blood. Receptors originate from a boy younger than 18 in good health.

The CDR3 DNA follows: TGCAGCGTCACCCTGACAGGGGGCAACGATGAGCAGTTCTTC. This sequence encodes CSVTLTGGNDEQFF. The chain recombines TRBV29-1 with TRBJ2-5; TRBD1 aligns across 10 bases. The J call may be mistaken, given a closer DNA end match to TRBJ2-1. The CDR3 loop spans 14 amino acids. CDR1 and CDR2 (germline): SQVTM, ANQGSEA.

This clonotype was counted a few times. DNA for the CDR3: TGTGCCAGCAGCCCTCGACTAGCGCGCTACCCAGGGGATACGCAGTATTTT. Residues: CASSPRLARYPGDTQYF. The chain joins TRBV12-3 or TRBV12-4 to TRBJ2-3; 8 bases match TRBD2. With V trimmed by 6 bases and J by 6 bases, 17 bases remained unmatched. This CDR3 is built from 17 residues.

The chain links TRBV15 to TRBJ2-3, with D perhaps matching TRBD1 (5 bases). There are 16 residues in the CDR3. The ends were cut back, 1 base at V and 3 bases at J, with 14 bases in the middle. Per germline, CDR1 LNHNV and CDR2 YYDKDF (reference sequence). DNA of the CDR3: TGTGCCACCAGCAGAGGGGCAGGGATGGGGACAGATACGCAGTATTTT. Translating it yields CATSRGAGMGTDTQYF. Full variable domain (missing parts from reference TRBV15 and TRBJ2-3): DAMVIQNPRYQVTQFGKPVTLSCSQTLNHNVMYWYQQKSSQAPKLLFHYYDKDFNNEADTPDNFQSRRPNTSFCFLDIRSPGLGDTAMYLCATSRGAGMGTDTQYFGPGTRLTVL.

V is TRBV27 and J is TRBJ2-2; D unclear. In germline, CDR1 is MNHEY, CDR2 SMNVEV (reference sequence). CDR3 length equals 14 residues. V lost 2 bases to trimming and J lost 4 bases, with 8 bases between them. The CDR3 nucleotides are TGTGCCAGCAGTTTACAGGCGAGCACCGGGGAGCTGTTTTTT. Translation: CASSLQASTGELFF.

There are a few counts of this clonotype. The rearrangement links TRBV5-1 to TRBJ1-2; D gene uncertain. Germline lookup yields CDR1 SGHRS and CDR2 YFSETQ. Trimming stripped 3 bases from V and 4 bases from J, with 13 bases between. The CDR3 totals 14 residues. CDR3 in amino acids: CASSSIPSSYGYTF. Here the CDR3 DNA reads TGCGCCAGCAGCTCTATTCCCTCCAGCTATGGCTACACCTTC.

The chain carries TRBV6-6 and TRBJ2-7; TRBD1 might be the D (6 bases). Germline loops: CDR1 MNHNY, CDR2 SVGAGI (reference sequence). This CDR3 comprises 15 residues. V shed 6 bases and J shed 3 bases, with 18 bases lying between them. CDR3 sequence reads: CASREGTGFGYEQYF. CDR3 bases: TGTGCCAGCAGGGAAGGAACAGGGTTTGGCTACGAGCAGTACTTC.

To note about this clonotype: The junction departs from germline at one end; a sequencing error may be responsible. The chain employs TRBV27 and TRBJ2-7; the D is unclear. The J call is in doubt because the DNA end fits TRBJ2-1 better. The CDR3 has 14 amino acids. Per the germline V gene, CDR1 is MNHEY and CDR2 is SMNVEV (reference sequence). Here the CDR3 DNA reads TGTGCCAGCGGTTTACGGGCAGCTTACAATGAGCAGTTCTTC. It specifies CASGLRAAYNEQFF.

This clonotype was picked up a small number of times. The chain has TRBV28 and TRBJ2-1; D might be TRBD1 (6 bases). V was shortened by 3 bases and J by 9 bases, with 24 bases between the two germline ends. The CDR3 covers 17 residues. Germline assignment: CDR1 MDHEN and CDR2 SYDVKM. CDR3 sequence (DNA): TGTGCCAGCAGTTTGATGCAGGGGTCGGCCACATTGGCTGAGCAGTTCTTC. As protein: CASSLMQGSATLAEQFF.

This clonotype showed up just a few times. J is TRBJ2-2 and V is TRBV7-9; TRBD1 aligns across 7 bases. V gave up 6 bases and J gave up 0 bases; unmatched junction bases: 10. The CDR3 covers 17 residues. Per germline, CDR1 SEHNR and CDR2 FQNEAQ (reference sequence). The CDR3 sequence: CASSSTQQGPNTGELFF. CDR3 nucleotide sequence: TGTGCCAGCAGTAGCACACAACAGGGGCCGAACACCGGGGAGCTGTTTTTT.

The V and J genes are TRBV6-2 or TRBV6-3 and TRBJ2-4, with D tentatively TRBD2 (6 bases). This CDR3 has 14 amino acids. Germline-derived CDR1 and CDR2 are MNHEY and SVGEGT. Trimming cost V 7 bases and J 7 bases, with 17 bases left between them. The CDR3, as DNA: TGTGCCAGCATTGGGGGGTCCAAACGGAACATTCAGTACTTC. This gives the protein CASIGGSKRNIQYF.

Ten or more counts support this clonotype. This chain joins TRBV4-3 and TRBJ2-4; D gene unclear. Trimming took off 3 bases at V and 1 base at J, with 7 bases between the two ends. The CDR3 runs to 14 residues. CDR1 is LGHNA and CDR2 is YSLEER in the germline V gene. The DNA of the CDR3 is TGCGCCAGCAGCCATGCTTATGCCAAAAACATTCAGTACTTC. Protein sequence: CASSHAYAKNIQYF.

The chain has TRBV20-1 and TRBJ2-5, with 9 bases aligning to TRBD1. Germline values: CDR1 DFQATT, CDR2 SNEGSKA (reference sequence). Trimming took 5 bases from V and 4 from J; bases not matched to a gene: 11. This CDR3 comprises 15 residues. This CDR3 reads CSARDRVVVAETQYF. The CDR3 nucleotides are TGCAGTGCTCGGGACAGGGTGGTGGTGGCAGAGACCCAGTACTTC.

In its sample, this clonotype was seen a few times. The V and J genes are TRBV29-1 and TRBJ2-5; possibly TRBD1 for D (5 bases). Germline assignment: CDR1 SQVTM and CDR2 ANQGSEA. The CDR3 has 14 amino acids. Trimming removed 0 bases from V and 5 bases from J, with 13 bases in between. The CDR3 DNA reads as TGCAGCGTTGAAGATCGGCAGGGCTGGGAGACCCAGTACTTC. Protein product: CSVEDRQGWETQYF.

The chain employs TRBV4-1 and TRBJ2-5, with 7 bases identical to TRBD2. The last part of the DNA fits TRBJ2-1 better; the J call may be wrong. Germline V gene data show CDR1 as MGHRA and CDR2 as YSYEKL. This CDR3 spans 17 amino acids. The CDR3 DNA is TGCGCCAGCAGCCAAGCACTCCGGCGGGACTATAGGAATGAGCAGTTCTTC. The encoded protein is CASSQALRRDYRNEQFF.

CDR3 region: CASSYDRSYEQYF. CDR3 in DNA: TGTGCCAGCAGTTACGACAGGTCCTACGAGCAGTACTTC. The chain couples TRBV6-6 to TRBJ2-7; TRBD1 might be the D (6 bases). The germline V and J ends were trimmed by 2 bases and 1 base, with 6 bases remaining between them. This CDR3 is 13 amino acids long. CDR1 and CDR2 from the germline V gene are MNHNY and SVGAGI (reference sequence).

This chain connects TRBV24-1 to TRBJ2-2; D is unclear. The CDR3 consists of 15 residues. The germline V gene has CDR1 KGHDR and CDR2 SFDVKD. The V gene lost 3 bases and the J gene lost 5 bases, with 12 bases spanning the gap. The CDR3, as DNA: TGTGCCACCAGTGATCCGATCCGCTCGACCGGGGAGCTGTTTTTT. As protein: CATSDPIRSTGELFF.

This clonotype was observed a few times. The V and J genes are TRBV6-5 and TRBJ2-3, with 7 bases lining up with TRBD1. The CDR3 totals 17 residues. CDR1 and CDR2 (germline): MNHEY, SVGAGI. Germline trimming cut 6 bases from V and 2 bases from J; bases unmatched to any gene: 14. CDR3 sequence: CASRRAIRDSNTDTQYF. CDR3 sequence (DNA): TGTGCCAGCAGGCGGGCAATTAGGGACAGCAACACAGATACGCAGTATTTT.

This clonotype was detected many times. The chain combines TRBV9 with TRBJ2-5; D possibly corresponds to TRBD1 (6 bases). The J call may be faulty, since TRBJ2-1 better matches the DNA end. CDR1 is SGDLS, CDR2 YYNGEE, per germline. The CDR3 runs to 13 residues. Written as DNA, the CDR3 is TGTGCCAGCAGCGTAGTGGGGGCCAATGAGCAGTTCTTC. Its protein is CASSVVGANEQFF.